Each of the 25 T cell receptor beta chains below was sequenced from the same sample in a study of cytomegalovirus exposure and HLA in healthy donors. Use of 60 Vbeta and 13 Jbeta primers characterized the PCR. Profiled with immunoSEQ multiplex PCR; TCRdb holds only in-frame clones, not every one. This sample has 210,000 or so clones, with about 80% found just once. Sequencing was carried out using PBMCs. The receptors here all came from a man in his late teens or twenties in good health and CMV-seronegative.

V is TRBV28 and J is TRBJ1-1; D gene ambiguous. The CDR3 is 15 amino acids. V lost 4 bases to trimming and J lost 0 bases, with 12 bases between them. Germline V lookup: CDR1 MDHEN, CDR2 SYDVKM. This chain's CDR3 is CASSSRVVLNTEAFF. CDR3 bases: TGTGCCAGCAGTTCCCGGGTAGTCTTGAACACTGAAGCTTTCTTT.

In this sample, this clone turned up once. J is TRBJ2-2 and V is TRBV19; D is undetermined. Germline lookup yields CDR1 LNHDA and CDR2 SQIVND (reference sequence). The ends were cut back, 9 bases at V and 6 bases at J, with 11 bases in the middle. CDR3 length equals 12 residues. In nucleotides, the CDR3 is TGTGCCAGCGGAGTCGCCCCCGGGGAGCTGTTTTTT. It translates to CASGVAPGELFF.

As to this clone: An end of the junction does not agree with germline; a read error may underlie this. The chain recombines TRBV7-9 with TRBJ1-1; 7 nucleotides align to TRBD1. This CDR3 is built from 15 residues. Germline CDR1 SEHNR, CDR2 FQNEAQ (reference sequence). The CDR3 loop is CSSSSTGFSFTEAFF. The CDR3 DNA reads as TGTTCCAGCAGCTCGACAGGGTTCTCGTTCACTGAAGCTTTCTTT.

The chain combines TRBV19 with TRBJ1-5; no reliable D call. Trimming took 3 bases from V and 3 from J, leaving 12 bases between them. The CDR3 loop spans 15 amino acids. Germline lookup yields CDR1 LNHDA and CDR2 SQIVND (reference sequence). The CDR3 bases are TGTGCCAGTAGTATGCGGCCTCCGAACAATCAGCCCCAGCATTTT. Encoded protein: CASSMRPPNNQPQHF.

Only one count was recorded for this clone. The V gene is TRBV6-5, the J gene TRBJ2-7; D possibly corresponds to TRBD2 (5 bases). CDR1 and CDR2 (germline): MNHEY, SVGAGI. The CDR3 is 16 residues long. V was trimmed by 2 bases and J by 2 bases, leaving 16 bases between them. DNA for the CDR3: TGTGCCAGCAGTTACGGTGGAGGCCGCTTCCCCTACGAGCAGTACTTC. Residues: CASSYGGGRFPYEQYF.

The CDR3 region is CASSYPPTGFEQYF. CDR3 coding DNA: TGTGCCAGCAGTTACCCCCCGACAGGGTTCGAGCAGTACTTC. The V call is TRBV6-6, the J call TRBJ2-7; 7 positions match TRBD1. This CDR3 region has 14 residues. The trim removed 2 bases at V and 6 bases at J, leaving 7 bases unmatched. Germline CDR1 reads MNHNY; CDR2 reads SVGAGI (reference sequence).

The rearrangement links TRBV18 to TRBJ2-7, with a weak D call TRBD1 (5 bases). The CDR3 spans 15 residues. V was cut by 3 bases and J by 2 bases, with 14 bases left in between. The V gene's germline CDR1 is KGHSH and CDR2 LQKENI. The CDR3 spells CASSPTGRTPYEQYF. In nucleotides, the CDR3 is TGTGCCAGCTCACCTACTGGCAGGACACCCTACGAGCAGTACTTC.

The chain employs TRBV6-5 and TRBJ1-2; 11 bases match TRBD1. Trimming at V came to 6 bases and at J to 7 bases, leaving 4 bases not matched to a gene. The CDR3 is 13 residues long. Germline assignment: CDR1 MNHEY and CDR2 SVGAGI. In DNA, the CDR3 is TGTGCCAGCAGACTGGGACAGGGGGGTGGCTACACCTTC. Its translation: CASRLGQGGGYTF.

This chain connects TRBV27 to TRBJ2-5, with unresolved D. The CDR3 has 15 residues. V lost 0 bases and J 4 bases, leaving 12 bases between the germline ends. From germline, CDR1 is MNHEY and CDR2 SMNVEV (reference sequence). The CDR3: CASSLSDWFGETQYF. The CDR3 DNA is TGTGCCAGCAGTTTATCCGATTGGTTCGGAGAGACCCAGTACTTC.

The chain employs TRBV19 and TRBJ1-2; no reliable D call. V was cut by 3 bases and J by 4 bases, with 15 bases left in between. The CDR3 runs to 15 residues. The germline gives CDR1 LNHDA, CDR2 SQIVND (reference sequence). The CDR3 DNA sequence: TGTGCCAGTAGTATTGGCTGCGACACGTGCTATGGCTACACCTTC. Translated, it gives CASSIGCDTCYGYTF.

V and J are TRBV9 and TRBJ2-2; D gene uncertain. The CDR3 has 14 amino acids. V was pared by 3 bases and J by 0 bases, with 6 bases between. CDR1 SGDLS and CDR2 YYNGEE come from the germline V gene. The CDR3 loop is CASSGSTNTGELFF. The CDR3 DNA reads as TGTGCCAGCAGCGGGAGTACGAACACCGGGGAGCTGTTTTTT.

V gene TRBV25-1 combines with J gene TRBJ2-5, with a tentative D call TRBD2 (5 bases). The CDR3 is 13 amino acids. The V end was cut by 0 bases, the J end by 4 bases, with 6 bases between. Germline lookup yields CDR1 MGHDK and CDR2 SYGVNS. The CDR3 bases are TGTGCCAGCAGTGAATATGGAGGAGAGACCCAGTACTTC. Translated, it gives CASSEYGGETQYF.

The chain couples TRBV7-2 to TRBJ1-5; the D gene is possibly TRBD1 (6 bases). CDR3 size: 15 residues. Germline CDR1 SGHTA, CDR2 FQGNSA. The ends were cut back, 3 bases at V and 1 base at J, with 10 bases in the middle. CDR3 DNA sequence: TGTGCCAGCAGCTTGGTAGGACAGAGCAATCAGCCCCAGCATTTT. It codes for CASSLVGQSNQPQHF.

In this sample, this clone turned up a few times. The chain employs TRBV2 and TRBJ1-1; 7 bases match TRBD1. The CDR3 covers 15 residues. V lost 6 bases to trimming and J lost 1 base; unmatched junction nucleotides: 8. Germline V gene lookup returns CDR1 SNHLY and CDR2 FYNNEI. As DNA, the CDR3 is TGTGCCAGCAGCGCCTACAGGGGAGGGAACACTGAAGCTTTCTTT. Its protein is CASSAYRGGNTEAFF.

This clone was observed a few times. A junction end diverges from the germline sequence, so it may reflect a read error. J is TRBJ2-3 and V is TRBV9; weak D call: TRBD2 (7 bases). There are 14 residues in the CDR3. Germline loops: CDR1 SGDLS, CDR2 YYNGEE. CDR3 sequence: CASSVLGGADRQYF. In nucleotides, the CDR3 is TGTGCCAGCAGCGTACTTGGGGGGGCGGATAGGCAGTATTTT.

The chain is built from TRBV4-1 and TRBJ2-5; 7 nucleotides line up with TRBD1. The CDR3 is 14 amino acids. Trimming took 5 bases from V and 4 from J; bases not matched to a gene: 7. The germline V gene encodes CDR1 MGHRA and CDR2 YSYEKL. Here the CDR3 DNA reads TGCGCCAGCAGCGCCAGGGGGAAGGCAGAGACCCAGTACTTC. It yields the protein CASSARGKAETQYF.

This chain uses TRBV19 with TRBJ1-5; tentatively, D is TRBD1 (5 bases). CDR3 length equals 13 residues. Germline V gene sequence: CDR1 LNHDA, CDR2 SQIVND (reference sequence). Trimming took off 3 bases at V and 6 bases at J, with 9 bases between the two ends. The CDR3 sequence: CASSMADIQPQHF. CDR3 DNA sequence: TGTGCCAGTAGTATGGCGGACATTCAGCCCCAGCATTTT.

The chain has TRBV2 and TRBJ1-1; no reliable D call. V was shortened by 4 bases and J by 5 bases, with 17 bases between the two germline ends. CDR3 length equals 15 residues. CDR1 is SNHLY and CDR2 is FYNNEI in the germline V gene. CDR3 loop: CASSGIQPLGTEAFF. In nucleotides, the CDR3 is TGTGCCAGCAGTGGAATCCAACCCCTAGGAACTGAAGCTTTCTTT.

The chain recombines TRBV18 with TRBJ2-7; TRBD2 agrees at 10 bases. Trimming removed 5 bases from V and 0 bases from J; junction bases left unmatched: 13. There are 18 residues in the CDR3. Germline V gene lookup returns CDR1 KGHSH and CDR2 LQKENI. CDR3 in amino acids: CASSSGLGASGSSYEQYF. CDR3 coding DNA: TGTGCCAGCTCATCGGGGCTGGGGGCTAGCGGGAGCTCCTACGAGCAGTACTTC.

The gene calls are TRBV5-6 and TRBJ2-1; D remains unclear. Germline V gene data show CDR1 as SGHDT and CDR2 as YYEEEE. Trimming shortened V by 1 base and J by 7 bases, and 9 bases separated the two germline ends. The CDR3 covers 13 residues. The chain's CDR3 is CASSLPGSNEQFF. The CDR3 region has the DNA TGTGCCAGCAGCTTGCCCGGTTCTAATGAGCAGTTCTTC.

The rearrangement links TRBV7-3 to TRBJ2-5; a weak D match, TRBD1 (6 bases). The V gene lost 2 bases and the J gene lost 2 bases, with 9 bases spanning the gap. The CDR3 has 14 residues. Germline CDR1 is SGHTA and CDR2 is FQGTGA. The CDR3 here is CASSLSGQQETQYF. CDR3 nucleotide sequence: TGTGCCAGCAGCTTATCCGGACAGCAAGAGACCCAGTACTTC.

V gene TRBV28 combines with J gene TRBJ1-3; weak D call: TRBD1 (5 bases). The CDR3 sequence is 13 residues long. The V and J ends lost 4 bases and 1 base respectively, with 5 bases between them. In germline, CDR1 is MDHEN, CDR2 SYDVKM. Written as DNA, the CDR3 is TGTGCCAGCAGTTCAGGGTCTGGAAACACCATATATTTT. Translating gives CASSSGSGNTIYF.

The chain is built from TRBV5-1 and TRBJ2-7, with 10 bases fitting TRBD1. The germline CDR1 and CDR2 sequences are SGHRS and YFSETQ. Trimming cost V 0 bases and J 4 bases; bases outside gene matches: 4. This CDR3 is built from 15 residues. CDR3 nucleotides: TGCGCCAGCAGCTTGGGACAGGGGGCCGTTTACGAGCAGTACTTC. Amino acids: CASSLGQGAVYEQYF.

The rearrangement joins TRBV7-6 to TRBJ1-5, with 10 bases lining up with TRBD1. This CDR3 has 18 residues. Germline loops: CDR1 SGHVS, CDR2 FNYEAQ. Trimming at V came to 3 bases and at J to 0 bases, leaving 8 bases not matched to a gene. In nucleotides, the CDR3 is TGTGCCAGCAGCTTGACAGGGGGCCGAGGTTTTAGCAATCAGCCCCAGCATTTT. This sequence encodes CASSLTGGRGFSNQPQHF.

The CDR3 region has the DNA TGTGCCAGCAAGCGGGACAGGTACAATGAGCAGTTCTTC. It is translated as CASKRDRYNEQFF. The gene calls are TRBV2 and TRBJ2-1, with D possibly matching TRBD1 (8 bases). Per the germline V gene, CDR1 is SNHLY and CDR2 is FYNNEI. Trimming removed 7 bases from V and 4 bases from J, with 11 bases in between. The CDR3 runs to 13 residues.